Included here is one T cell receptor (beta chain) sequence, with context. Germline V gene lookup returns CDR1 SGHRS and CDR2 YFSETQ. V was pared by 4 bases and J by 8 bases, with 19 bases between. The CDR3 loop spans 15 amino acids. This specimen comes from a study of response to subunit inactivated influenza vaccine. One entry per CDR3 protein, called by TCRdb with MiXCR from the RT-PCR reads. The table lists 500,000 to 600,000 distinct CDR3 sequences, about 11% of them singletons. The sample was also reused in another study, on T cells expressing NK-cell markers. From that paper: With UMIs, 5'RACE template switching was used to make TCR beta cDNA. HCMV seropositivity marked seven of the eight sequenced donors; one was seronegative. Of the CD8+ T cells in roughly 6 donors, roughly 1.0-7.0% belonged to dominant NKG2C+ clonotypes. HCMV specificity was not established for the expanded NKG2C+ T cell clones.

The V gene is TRBV5-1, the J gene TRBJ2-1; D possibly corresponds to TRBD1 (5 bases). Specimen: PBMCs from blood, collected on the day of vaccination. This clonotype was sampled from a man over 45 who received an inactivated influenza vaccine. As DNA, the CDR3 is TGCGCCAGCAGCCCACAGGATCGCGTCCCCCATGAGCAGTTCTTC. Amino acid sequence: CASSPQDRVPHEQFF.